The clone carrying this TCR beta chain appeared many times. The target antigen is unknown. The data were taken from a study of T cells in Graves' hyperthyroidism and ophthalmopathy. Points from the study as a whole: Ophthalmopathy, which appeared later, was predicted by the model a median about 6 months before onset. Most clonotypes expanded in the thyroid (above 0.001) were also present in blood.

When ophthalmopathy did not progress within 18 months, Graves' hyperthyroidism was considered stable. Researchers amplified the TCR beta CDR3 regions from RNA transcripts. The TCR CDR3 first-round RT-PCR relied on the HTBI primer set. TCRdb analysed the multiplex PCR reads with MiXCR anew, one entry per CDR3 protein. The table includes roughly 380,000 distinct CDR3 sequences, around 15% detected once. CDR1 is SGHRS and CDR2 is YFSETQ in the germline V gene. The CDR3 consists of 15 residues. V gave up 4 bases and J gave up 4 bases; unmatched junction bases: 8. This chain joins TRBV5-1 and TRBJ2-1; TRBD2 matches at 7 bases. Specimen: blood. The origin of this receptor is a woman between 18 and 29 years old with Graves' hyperthyroidism. DNA for the CDR3: TGCGCCAGCAGCCCAACTAGCGTCGCTTACAATGAGCAGTTCTTC. This sequence encodes CASSPTSVAYNEQFF.